This entry features one T cell receptor beta chain sequence. The antigen remains undetermined. These data are taken from a study of shared clonotypes between healthy human individuals. Profiled with immunoSEQ multiplex PCR; TCRdb holds only in-frame clones, not every one. The data contain under 850,000 clones, 80% to 95% of them singletons. CD45RO-negative, CCR7-selected cells formed the naive CD8 fraction, which excluded terminally differentiated effector memory CD45RA+ cells. Study results and limitations: Relative to clonotypes present in all four donors, those not shared had lower generation probabilities.

Source material: naive CD8+ T cells sorted from blood. The clonotype was recovered from a man aged 25 to 40 in good health.

This CDR3 is CASSYEGENTEAFF. CDR3 DNA: TGTGCCAGCAGTTACGAAGGGGAAAATACTGAAGCTTTCTTT. This chain connects TRBV6-6 to TRBJ1-1, with D possibly TRBD1 on 5 matching bases. Trimming took 2 bases from V and 5 from J, leaving 12 bases between them. From germline, CDR1 is MNHNY and CDR2 SVGAGI (reference sequence). The CDR3 is made up of 14 amino acids.